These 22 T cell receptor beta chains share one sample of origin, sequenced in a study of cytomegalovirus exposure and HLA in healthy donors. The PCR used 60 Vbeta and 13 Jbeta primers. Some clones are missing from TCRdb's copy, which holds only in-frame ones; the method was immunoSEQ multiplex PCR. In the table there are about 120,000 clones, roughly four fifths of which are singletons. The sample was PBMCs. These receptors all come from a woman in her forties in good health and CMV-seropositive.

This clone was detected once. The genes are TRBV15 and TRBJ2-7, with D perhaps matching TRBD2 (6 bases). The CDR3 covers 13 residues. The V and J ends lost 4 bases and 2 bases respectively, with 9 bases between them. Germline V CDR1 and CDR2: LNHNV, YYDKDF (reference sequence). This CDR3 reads CATSTRETYEQYF. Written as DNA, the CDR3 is TGTGCCACCAGCACCCGGGAGACCTACGAGCAGTACTTC. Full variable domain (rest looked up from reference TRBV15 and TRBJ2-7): DAMVIQNPRYQVTQFGKPVTLSCSQTLNHNVMYWYQQKSSQAPKLLFHYYDKDFNNEADTPDNFQSRRPNTSFCFLDIRSPGLGDTAMYLCATSTRETYEQYFGPGTRLTVT.

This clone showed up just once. The DNA for the CDR3 is TGTGCCAGCAGTTTGACCCAGGAAGGCTACACCTTC. Protein: CASSLTQEGYTF. This sequence joins TRBV28 and TRBJ1-2, with D unclear. V lost 3 bases to trimming and J lost 8 bases, with 10 bases between them. This CDR3 has 12 amino acids. Germline lookup yields CDR1 MDHEN and CDR2 SYDVKM.

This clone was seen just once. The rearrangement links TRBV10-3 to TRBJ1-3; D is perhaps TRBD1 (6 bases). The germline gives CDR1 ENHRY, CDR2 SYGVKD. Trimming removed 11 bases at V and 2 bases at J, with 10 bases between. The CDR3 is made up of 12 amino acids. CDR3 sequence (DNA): TGTGCCGGGGGCCTGGCTGGAAACACCATATATTTT. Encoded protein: CAGGLAGNTIYF.

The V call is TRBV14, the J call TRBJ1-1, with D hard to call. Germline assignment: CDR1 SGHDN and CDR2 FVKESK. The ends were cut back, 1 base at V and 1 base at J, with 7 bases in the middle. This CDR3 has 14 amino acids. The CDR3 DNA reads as TGTGCCAGCAGCCAAGTGGGCAGGAACACTGAAGCTTTCTTT. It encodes CASSQVGRNTEAFF.

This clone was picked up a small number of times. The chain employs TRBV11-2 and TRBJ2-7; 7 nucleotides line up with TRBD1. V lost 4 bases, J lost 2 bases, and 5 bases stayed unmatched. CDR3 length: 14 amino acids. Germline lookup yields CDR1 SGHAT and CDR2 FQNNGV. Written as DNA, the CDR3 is TGTGCCAGCAGCTACGAGGGACAGCCCTACGAGCAGTACTTC. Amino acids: CASSYEGQPYEQYF.

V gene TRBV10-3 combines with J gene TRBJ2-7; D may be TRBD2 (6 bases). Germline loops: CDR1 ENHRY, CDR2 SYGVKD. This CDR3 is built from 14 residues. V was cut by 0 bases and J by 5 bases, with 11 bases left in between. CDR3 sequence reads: CAISESFRGNEQYF. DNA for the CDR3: TGTGCCATCAGTGAGTCTTTCCGGGGGAACGAGCAGTACTTC.

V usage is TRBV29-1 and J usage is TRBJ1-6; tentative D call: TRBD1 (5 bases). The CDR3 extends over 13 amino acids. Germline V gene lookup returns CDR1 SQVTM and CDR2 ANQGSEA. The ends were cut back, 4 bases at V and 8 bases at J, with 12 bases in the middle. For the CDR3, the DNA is TGCAGCGTTGGTTGGGGGGTTGATTCACCCCTCCACTTT. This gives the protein CSVGWGVDSPLHF.

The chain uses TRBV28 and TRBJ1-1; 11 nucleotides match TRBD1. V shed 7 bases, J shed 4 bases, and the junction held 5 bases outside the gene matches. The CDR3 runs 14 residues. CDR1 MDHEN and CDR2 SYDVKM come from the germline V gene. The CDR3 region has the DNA TGTGCCAGCACCGAGGGGACAGGGGGCACTGAAGCTTTCTTT. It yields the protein CASTEGTGGTEAFF. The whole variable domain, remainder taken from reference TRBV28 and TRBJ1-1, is DVKVTQSSRYLVKRTGEKVFLECVQDMDHENMFWYRQDPGLGLRLIYFSYDVKMKEKGDIPEGYSVSREKKERFSLILESASTNQTSMYLCASTEGTGGTEAFFGQGTRLTVV.

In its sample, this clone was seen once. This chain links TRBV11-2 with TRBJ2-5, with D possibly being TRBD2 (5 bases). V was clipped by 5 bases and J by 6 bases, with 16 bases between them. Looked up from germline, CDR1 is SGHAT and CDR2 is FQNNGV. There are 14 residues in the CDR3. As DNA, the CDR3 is TGTGCCAGCAGCCCCTCAGGACCCGGGAAGACCCAGTACTTC. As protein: CASSPSGPGKTQYF.

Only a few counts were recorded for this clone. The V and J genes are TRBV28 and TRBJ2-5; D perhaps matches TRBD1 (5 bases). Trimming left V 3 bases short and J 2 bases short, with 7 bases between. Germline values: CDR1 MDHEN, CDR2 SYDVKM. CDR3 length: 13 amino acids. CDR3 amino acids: CASSLGPQETQYF. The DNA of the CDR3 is TGTGCCAGCAGTTTGGGGCCTCAAGAGACCCAGTACTTC.

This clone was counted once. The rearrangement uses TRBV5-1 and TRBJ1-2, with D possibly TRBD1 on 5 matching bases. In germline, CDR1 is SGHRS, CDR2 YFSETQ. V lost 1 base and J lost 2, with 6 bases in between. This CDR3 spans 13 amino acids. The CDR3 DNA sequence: TGCGCCAGCAGCTTGTCAGGGAACTATGGCTACACCTTC. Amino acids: CASSLSGNYGYTF.

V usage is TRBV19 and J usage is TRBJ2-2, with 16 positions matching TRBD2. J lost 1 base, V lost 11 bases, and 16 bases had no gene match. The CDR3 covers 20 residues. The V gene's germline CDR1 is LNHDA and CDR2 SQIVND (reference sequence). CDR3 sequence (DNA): TGTGCCCCAAAGCCTTCGGGACTAGCGGGAGGGGTACAGAACACCGGGGAGCTGTTTTTT. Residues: CAPKPSGLAGGVQNTGELFF. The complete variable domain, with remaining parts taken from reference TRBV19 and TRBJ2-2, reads DGGITQSPKYLFRKEGQNVTLSCEQNLNHDAMYWYRQDPGQGLRLIYYSQIVNDFQKGDIAEGYSVSREKKESFPLTVTSAQKNPTAFYLCAPKPSGLAGGVQNTGELFFGEGSRLTVL.

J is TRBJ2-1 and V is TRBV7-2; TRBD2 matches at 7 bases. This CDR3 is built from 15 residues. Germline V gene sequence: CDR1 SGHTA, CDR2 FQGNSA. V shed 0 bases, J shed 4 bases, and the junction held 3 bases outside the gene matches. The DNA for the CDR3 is TGTGCCAGCAGCTTAGCGGGAGGGAGATACAATGAGCAGTTCTTC. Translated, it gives CASSLAGGRYNEQFF.

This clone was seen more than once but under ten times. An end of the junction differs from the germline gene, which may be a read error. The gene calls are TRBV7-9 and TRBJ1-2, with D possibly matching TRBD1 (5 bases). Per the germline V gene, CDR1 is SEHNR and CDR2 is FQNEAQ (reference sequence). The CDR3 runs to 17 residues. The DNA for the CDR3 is TGTTCCAGCAGCTTAGAGGACCCCTCTAGGGGTTACTATGGCTACACCTTC. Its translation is CSSSLEDPSRGYYGYTF.

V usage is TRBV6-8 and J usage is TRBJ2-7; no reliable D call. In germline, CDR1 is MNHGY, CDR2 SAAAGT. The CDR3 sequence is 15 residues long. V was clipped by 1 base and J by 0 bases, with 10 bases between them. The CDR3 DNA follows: TGTGCCAGCAGTTACTTTGTATCCTCCTCCTACGAGCAGTACTTC. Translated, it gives CASSYFVSSSYEQYF.

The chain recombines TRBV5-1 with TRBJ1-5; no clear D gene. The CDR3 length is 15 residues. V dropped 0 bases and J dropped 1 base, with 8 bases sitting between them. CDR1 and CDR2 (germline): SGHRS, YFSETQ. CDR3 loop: CASSLDPQSNQPQHF. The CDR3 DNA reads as TGCGCCAGCAGCTTGGACCCGCAGAGCAATCAGCCCCAGCATTTT.

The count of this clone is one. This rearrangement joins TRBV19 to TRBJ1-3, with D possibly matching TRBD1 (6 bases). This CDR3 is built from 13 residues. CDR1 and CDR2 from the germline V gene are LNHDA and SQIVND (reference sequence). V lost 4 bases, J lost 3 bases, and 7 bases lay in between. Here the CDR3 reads CASSKDSGNTIYF. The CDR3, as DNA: TGTGCCAGTAGTAAGGACAGTGGAAACACCATATATTTT.

The CDR3 DNA reads TGTGCCTGGAAGGGACATCTCGGCCCGGGCTACACCTTC. This translates into CAWKGHLGPGYTF. This chain joins TRBV30 and TRBJ1-2, with D tentatively TRBD1 (6 bases). The CDR3 has 13 residues. Germline CDR1 GTSNPN, CDR2 SVGIG (reference sequence). V was shortened by 4 bases and J by 8 bases, with 17 bases between the two germline ends. The full variable domain, with the rest looked up from reference TRBV30 and TRBJ1-2, is SQTIHQWPATLVQPVGSPLSLECTVEGTSNPNLYWYRQAAGRGLQLLFYSVGIGQISSEVPQNLSASRPQDRQFILSSKKLLLSDSGFYLCAWKGHLGPGYTFGSGTRLTVV.

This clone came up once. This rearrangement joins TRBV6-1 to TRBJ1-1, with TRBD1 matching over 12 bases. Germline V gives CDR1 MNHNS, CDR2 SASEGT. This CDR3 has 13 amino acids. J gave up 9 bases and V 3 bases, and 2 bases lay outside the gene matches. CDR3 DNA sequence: TGTGCCAGCAGTGACGGGACAGGGGGCCAAGCTTTCTTT. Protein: CASSDGTGGQAFF.

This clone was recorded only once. This chain's CDR3 is CASNLSGTGLGKNIQYF. CDR3 bases: TGTGCCAGCAACCTATCCGGGACAGGGTTGGGCAAAAACATTCAGTACTTC. The chain links TRBV28 to TRBJ2-4; TRBD1 agrees at 9 bases. CDR1 and CDR2 from the germline V gene are MDHEN and SYDVKM. CDR3 size: 17 residues. J gave up 3 bases and V 7 bases, and 13 bases lay outside the gene matches.

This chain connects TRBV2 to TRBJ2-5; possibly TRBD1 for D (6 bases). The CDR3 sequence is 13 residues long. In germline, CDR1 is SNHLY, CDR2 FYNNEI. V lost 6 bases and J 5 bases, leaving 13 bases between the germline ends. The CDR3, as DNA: TGTGCCAGCAGGAACAGGGCTTACGAGACCCAGTACTTC. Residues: CASRNRAYETQYF.

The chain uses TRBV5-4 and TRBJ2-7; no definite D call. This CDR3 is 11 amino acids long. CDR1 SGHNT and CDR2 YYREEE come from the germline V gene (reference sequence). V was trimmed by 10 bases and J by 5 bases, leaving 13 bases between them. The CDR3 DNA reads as TGTGCCTCCAGCTTAACGGACGAGCAGTACTTC. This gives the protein CASSLTDEQYF.